This entry is about one T cell receptor (beta chain). Antigen: not known. The Oncomine TCR Beta short-read assay was what sequenced the DNA obtained from cultured CD4+ T cells. TCRdb called the PCR reads again in MiXCR, with one record for every CDR3 protein. This table holds about 21,000 distinct CDR3 sequences, roughly 60% found once. The sample originates from a study of vaccination and CD4 T cells after COVID-19. Noted treatment: 10-day PBMC culture with coronavirus spike peptide pools or control peptides (ViraFEST assay). The germline V gene has CDR1 ENHRY and CDR2 SYGVKD. V lost 4 bases, J lost 7 bases, and 14 bases lay in between. The CDR3 sequence is 15 residues long.

Sample: CD4+ T cells from blood, cultured in vitro, taken before SARS-CoV-2 vaccination. The rearrangement uses TRBV10-3 and TRBJ1-6; unclear D gene. The clonotype originates from a human donor who received a COVID-19 vaccine. In nucleotides, the CDR3 is TGTGCCATCAGTGTCCGCGAGGGCGGGAATTCACCCCTCCACTTT. Protein sequence: CAISVREGGNSPLHF.